This T cell receptor beta chain comes out of a study of blood T cell repertoires in COVID-19 (dated by TCRdb to 2020 to 2022). Looking at the study overall: The collaborator samples originated in the United States, Italy and Spain and spanned the acute and convalescent phases of COVID-19. The material from the prospective study consisted of cDNA or gDNA derived from T cells, B-cell-depleted T cells, or PBMCs. Deeply sampled blood TCRbeta repertoires from subjects exposed to, actively infected with, or recovered from COVID-19 were included in the dataset. A freely available public database, intended as a resource for researchers studying the immune response to SARS-CoV-2, is where the repertoires were released. Samples came from the ongoing ImmuneRACE study (first 160 participants) plus 1,254 subjects from 6 global collaborators. A de-identified subject ID, COVID-19 status, age in years and sex were almost always included in the sample metadata. HLA class I and class II types, where available, came from metadata supplied by the sample provider rather than from assay-based typing.

Points on this clone: Its target antigen remains unknown. Base qualities are not at hand, and no much larger clone is one base apart.

TCRbeta CDR3 regions were amplified from genomic DNA using the immunoSEQ Assay, a bias-controlled multiplex PCR. The original methods were these. The number of nucleated cells in each sample was estimated by amplification of reference gene primers within the assay. Sequence reads were collapsed and filtered to measure the absolute abundance of every unique TCRbeta CDR3 rearrangement. For each sample, productive Simpson clonality was calculated as the square root of Simpson's diversity index over productive rearrangements. TCRdb limited this immuneACCESS table to in-frame rearrangements with V and J called. A share of clones is missing; checked studies link under half to unresolved V genes, and the rest is unexplained. V, J and clone size were drawn from that table, and D and trimming were deduced from the DNA. This sample has over 150,000 clones in its table, and over 60% of those were observed once. The top ten clones comprise more than 3% of the sample.

The CDR3 contains 18 residues, cysteine and phenylalanine counted. The read is trimmed to its CDR3 DNA, 54 bases read in frame from base 1. V has 4 bases trimmed and J has 1 base trimmed; junction bases matching no gene number 16. Sequences GTSNPN (CDR1) and SVGIG (CDR2) are obtained from the germline V gene (reference sequence). Points the paper makes about the study in general: Clinical and demographic metadata were provided uncurated, with the amount varying by source and participant.

The collaborating institutions used their own protocols to collect whole blood in K2EDTA tubes. For TCRbeta analysis, collaborators shipped samples as frozen whole blood, isolated PBMCs, or DNA extracted from either of those sample types. The clonotype originates from a woman aged 80 or over with acute or convalescent COVID-19. The chain uses TRBV30 and TRBJ2-1, and 7 junction bases match TRBD1. The sequencing sample was made of peripheral blood. The sequence in DNA is TGTGCCTGGATGAAGGGACAGATGTCTCAAGGATCCTACAATGAGCAGTTCTTC. This is translated as CAWMKGQMSQGSYNEQFF.